This note documents a single T cell receptor beta chain sequence. The data are from a study of T cell clusters in autoimmune cytopenias. TRB was amplified from roughly 250 ng of peripheral blood genomic DNA per sample. This CDR3 comprises 16 residues. Germline CDR1 SGHRS, CDR2 YFSETQ. One tube held mixed TRB-A and TRB-B primer pools for touch-down PCR. From the multiplex PCR reads, TCRdb lists one entry per CDR3 protein and no DNA. The data include 7,500 to 9,500 distinct CDR3 sequences; the top ten clones carry about 4%. This clonotype originated in a human donor with an autoimmune cytopenia or autoimmune hepatitis (not recorded which). The specimen was peripheral blood. The rearrangement uses TRBV5-1 and TRBJ2-1; TCRdb lists TRBD1, though no DNA is available to test this call. CDR3 region: CASSLWAPGEGSEQFF. Combining the CDR3 with reference TRBV5-1 and TRBJ2-1 gives the whole variable domain KAGVTQTPRYLIKTRGQQVTLSCSPISGHRSVSWYQQTPGQGLQFLFEYFSETQRNKGNFPGRFSGRQFSNSRSEMNVSTLELGDSALYLCASSLWAPGEGSEQFFGPGTRLTVL.